The rows below give T cell receptor beta chains drawn from one sample of a study of cytomegalovirus exposure and HLA in healthy donors. The assay was immunoSEQ multiplex PCR, and TCRdb's table has in-frame clones only and misses some. The data contain under 150,000 clones, approximately 78% of them singletons. The sample was PBMCs. These receptors were obtained from a woman between 40 and 55 years old in good health and CMV-seropositive. CDR3s include the opening cysteine and the closing phenylalanine or tryptophan. The order of the fields is V gene, D gene, J gene, clone size, CDR3 DNA, CDR3 protein. D genes are given only for firm matches. A clone size is listed for some rows: how often the clone was seen (once, few, many), or a class if it is expanded.

TRBV9	TRBD1	TRBJ2-7	NA	TGTGCCAGCAGCATCCCGGGACAGGGACTGTACTTC	CASSIPGQGLYF
TRBV27	NA	TRBJ2-3	NA	TGTGCCACGCAATACAGGGTTTTTAGCACAGATACGCAGTATTTT	CATQYRVFSTDTQYF
TRBV6-1	NA	TRBJ2-7	few	TGTGCCAGCAGCGCTAGTTTCTCCTACGAGCAGTACTTC	CASSASFSYEQYF
TRBV6-5	TRBD2	TRBJ2-7	NA	TGTGCCAGCAGTTCGTCAGGGACTAGCGGGGACCTATTC	CASSSSGTSGDLF
TRBV14	TRBD2	TRBJ2-1	NA	TGTGCCAGCAGCCAAGATCTAGCGGGAGGAAGGAATGAGCAGTTCTTC	CASSQDLAGGRNEQFF
TRBV27	TRBD1	TRBJ1-5	NA	TGTGCCAGCAGTTCTCTGAGGGACAGGTTCGGTCAGCCCCAGCATTTT	CASSSLRDRFGQPQHF
TRBV4-3	TRBD2	TRBJ2-1	NA	TGCGCCAGCAGCTCTAGCGGGAGGGCCGAAGAGCAGTTCTTC	CASSSSGRAEEQFF
TRBV7-2	NA	TRBJ1-5	NA	TGTGCCAGCAGCTTACAGGGATTTAGCAATCAGCCCCAGCATTTT	CASSLQGFSNQPQHF
TRBV5-1	TRBD1	TRBJ1-6	NA	TGCGCCAGCAGCGTCGGACAGGATAATTCACCCCTCCACTTT	CASSVGQDNSPLHF
TRBV19	NA	TRBJ2-7	NA	TGTGCCAGTAGTACCTCGGGACTGGACTCCTACGAGCAGTACTTC	CASSTSGLDSYEQYF
TRBV2	TRBD1	TRBJ1-2	NA	TGTGCCAGCAGTGAAATGGACAGGGCACGCTATGGCTACACCTTC	CASSEMDRARYGYTF
TRBV13	NA	TRBJ2-7	once	TGTGCCAGCAGCTCTGACAGCCTAGCCTACGAGCAGTACTTC	CASSSDSLAYEQYF
TRBV30	NA	TRBJ1-1	few	TGTGCCTGGAGTGACAGGACGAACACTGAAGCTTTCTTT	CAWSDRTNTEAFF
TRBV9	TRBD2	TRBJ2-2	NA	TGTGCCAGCAGCGTAGCTAGCGGGAGACCACCCGGGGAGCTGTTTTTT	CASSVASGRPPGELFF
TRBV4-2	NA	TRBJ1-6	few	TGTGCCAGCAGCCAAGAGGGGCATTACATGACTTCACCCCTCCACTTT	CASSQEGHYMTSPLHF
TRBV5-1	TRBD2	TRBJ2-1	NA	TGCGCCAGCAGCTTGGAGGTCAGGACTAGCAACAATGAGCAGTTCTTC	CASSLEVRTSNNEQFF
TRBV29-1	TRBD1	TRBJ2-7	few	TGCAGCGTTTCAACTGGACAGGCTATATACGAGCAGTACTTC	CSVSTGQAIYEQYF
TRBV27	TRBD1	TRBJ2-5	NA	TGTGCCAGCAGTCCCGGGCCACAGGGGAACCAAGAGACCCAGTACTTC	CASSPGPQGNQETQYF
TRBV13	NA	TRBJ1-1	NA	TGTGCCAGCAGCACGGGGGGCACTGAAGCTTTCTTT	CASSTGGTEAFF
TRBV29-1	TRBD1	TRBJ1-2	NA	TGCAGCGTTGAGGGGACAGGGGGCGGTTCATCCTATGGCTACACCTTC	CSVEGTGGGSSYGYTF
TRBV5-1	TRBD1	TRBJ1-1	NA	TGCGCCAGCAGCCTACAGGGGAGGAACACTGAAGCTTTCTTT	CASSLQGRNTEAFF
TRBV6-6	TRBD2	TRBJ2-1	NA	TGTGCCAGCAGCGCGCCCACTAGCGGGAGATACAATGAGCAGTTCTTC	CASSAPTSGRYNEQFF
TRBV10-3	NA	TRBJ1-2	once	TGTGCCATCGGACAGCTTGGGGTAGGCTACACCTTC	CAIGQLGVGYTF
TRBV6-1	NA	TRBJ1-4	NA	TGTGCCAGCAGCCATTTGAGGAATGAAAAACTGTTTTTT	CASSHLRNEKLFF
TRBV5-4	NA	TRBJ1-2	NA	TGTGCCAGCAGCTCCGGGAGTCCCTATGGCTACACCTTC	CASSSGSPYGYTF
TRBV28	TRBD2	TRBJ2-1	NA	TGTGCCAGCAGCGGGACTAGCGGGATAGACTACAATGAGCAGTTCTTC	CASSGTSGIDYNEQFF
TRBV29-1	NA	TRBJ1-2	NA	TGCAGCGTTGAACAGGCCTATGGCTACACCTTC	CSVEQAYGYTF
TRBV5-1	NA	TRBJ1-2	NA	TGCGCCAGCAGCATTCGGGACAAAGGGGGCTATGGCTACACCTTC	CASSIRDKGGYGYTF
TRBV5-1	NA	TRBJ1-6	NA	TGCGCCAGCAGCACTGGAGAAAGCGCCTATAATTCACCCCTCCACTTT	CASSTGESAYNSPLHF
TRBV9	NA	TRBJ2-6	NA	TGTGCCAGCAGCGTAGACAAGATATTTGCCCCCTCGGGGGCCAACGTCCTGACTTTC	CASSVDKIFAPSGANVLTF
TRBV7-8	NA	TRBJ1-1	NA	TGTGCCAGCAGCCCCTCTTCAGGGGCTGAAGCTTTCTTT	CASSPSSGAEAFF
TRBV15	TRBD2	TRBJ2-5	NA	TGTGCCACCAGCGGACTAGCGGACCAAGAGACCCAGTACTTC	CATSGLADQETQYF
TRBV6-1	NA	TRBJ2-7	NA	TGTGCCAGCAGTGTTAGAAAGCTTTGCGAGCAGTACTTC	CASSVRKLCEQYF
TRBV5-4	NA	TRBJ2-2	NA	TGTGCCAGCGCCCCGACGAGACAGCTGAACACCGGGGAGCTGTTTTTT	CASAPTRQLNTGELFF
TRBV28	NA	TRBJ2-3	NA	TGTGCCAGCAGTCCCTATGATGAAGGACTACTCACAGATACGCAGTATTTT	CASSPYDEGLLTDTQYF
TRBV10-3	TRBD1	TRBJ2-7	NA	TGTGCCATCTCCGATACTCCGGGACAGGGGGCCTACGAGCAGTACTTC	CAISDTPGQGAYEQYF
TRBV6-6	NA	TRBJ2-7	NA	TGTGCCAGCAGTTACCAGTACGAGCAGTACTTC	CASSYQYEQYF
TRBV13	TRBD1	TRBJ2-1	NA	TGTGCCAGCAGCTTCGGGGACAGGGGGCTCTATGAGCAGTTCTTC	CASSFGDRGLYEQFF
TRBV28	TRBD2	TRBJ2-7	NA	TGTGCCAGCATTGGCGGGGGGAATTACTTAGAGCAGTACTTC	CASIGGGNYLEQYF
TRBV10-3	NA	TRBJ1-5	NA	TGTGCCATCAGTGAGTCAGTCCCTCGGGTACGCAATCAGCCCCAGCATTTT	CAISESVPRVRNQPQHF
TRBV9	TRBD1	TRBJ1-4	NA	TGTGCCAGCAGCGGAGAAACAGGGGGCGGTGAAAAACTGTTTTTT	CASSGETGGGEKLFF
TRBV15	TRBD2	TRBJ2-1	NA	TGTGCCACCGACAAAGCGGGGGGATACAATGAGCAGTTCTTC	CATDKAGGYNEQFF
TRBV7-9	NA	TRBJ2-7	NA	TGTGCCAGCAGCTCAAAATACGAGCAGTACTTC	CASSSKYEQYF
TRBV6-5	TRBD1	TRBJ2-7	NA	TGTGCCAGCAGTCAACAGGGGAAAGTTCACTACGAGCAGTACTTC	CASSQQGKVHYEQYF
TRBV5-1	NA	TRBJ2-5	few	TGCGCCAGCAGCCCCGGGACTGCTCAAGAGACCCAGTACTTC	CASSPGTAQETQYF
TRBV2	TRBD2	TRBJ2-5	few	TGTGCCAGTCGGGGGTGGGAGGGCTCGGAGACCCAGTACTTC	CASRGWEGSETQYF
TRBV7-2	NA	TRBJ1-4	NA	TGTGCCAGCAGCTTAAGGGGCGAGAGTAATGAAAAACTGTTTTTT	CASSLRGESNEKLFF
TRBV5-6	NA	TRBJ2-7	few	TGTGCCAGCAGCTCCTCTACCGAGCAGTACTTC	CASSSSTEQYF
TRBV15	NA	TRBJ1-4	NA	TGTGCCACCAGCAGAGGAGGGATCTTTTGGGAAAAACTGTTTTTT	CATSRGGIFWEKLFF
TRBV10-2	NA	TRBJ2-1	few	TGCGCCAGCAGTGACGAGGGCCCCACAACTGAGCAGTTCTTC	CASSDEGPTTEQFF
TRBV18	NA	TRBJ1-1	few	TGTGCCAGCTCACAAGAACAGATCATGAACACTGAAGCTTTCTTT	CASSQEQIMNTEAFF
TRBV28	NA	TRBJ1-4	NA	TGTGCCAGCAGTTTCCCCCAGGGGCGGGCAACTAATGAAAAACTGTTTTTT	CASSFPQGRATNEKLFF
TRBV18	NA	TRBJ2-2	NA	TGTGCCAGCTCACCAGTTGAACAGCTTCCACTGTCAACGAACACCGGGGAGCTGTTTTTT	CASSPVEQLPLSTNTGELFF
TRBV5-6	TRBD2	TRBJ2-3	NA	TGTGCCAGCAGCATGACTAGCGGGCCGAGCACAGATACGCAGTATTTT	CASSMTSGPSTDTQYF
TRBV28	NA	TRBJ2-7	NA	TGTGCCAGCAGTCCTTACTACGAGCAGTACTTC	CASSPYYEQYF
TRBV28	NA	TRBJ2-5	NA	TGTGCCTCCGGTAAGGAGACCCAAGAGACCCAGTACTTC	CASGKETQETQYF
TRBV2	TRBD2	TRBJ2-1	NA	TGTGCCAGCAGTGGAAGCGGGGGGGCCCGTGAGCAGTTCTTC	CASSGSGGAREQFF
TRBV19	TRBD1	TRBJ2-1	NA	TGTGCCAGTAGTATCGACAGGGTCACGAAGCAGTTCTTC	CASSIDRVTKQFF
TRBV25-1	TRBD1	TRBJ1-6	NA	TGTGCCAGCAGTGGCACAGGGGGAAGGGGGGATTCACCCCTCCACTTT	CASSGTGGRGDSPLHF